One and the same sample provided the 10 T cell receptor beta chains below, sequenced in a study of T cell changes during pregnancy in multiple sclerosis. Using immunoSEQ multiplex PCR, the repertoire was profiled, and TCRdb retains in-frame clones only, with some absent. The sample includes about 70,000 clones, 90% to 95% of them seen just once. The sample consisted of peripheral blood, taken after pregnancy. These receptor sequences come from a female donor with multiple sclerosis, enrolled in a pregnancy study.

The chain joins TRBV7-2 to TRBJ1-1, with TRBD1 matching 7 bases. J was trimmed by 4 bases and V by 5 bases; bases with no gene match: 7. The CDR3 consists of 14 residues. From germline, CDR1 is SGHTA and CDR2 FQGNSA. Here the CDR3 DNA reads TGTGCCAGCAGCCGTTTACAGGGGACCACTGAAGCTTTCTTT. Residues: CASSRLQGTTEAFF. The whole variable domain, filled in from reference TRBV7-2 and TRBJ1-1, reads GAGVSQSPSNKVTEKGKDVELRCDPISGHTALYWYRQSLGQGLEFLIYFQGNSAPDKSGLPSDRFSAERTGGSVSTLTIQRTQQEDSAVYLCASSRLQGTTEAFFGQGTRLTVV.

The CDR3 DNA reads as TGTGCCAGCAGCTTTATTGGACAGGGGTATGAAAAACTGTTTTTT. Encoded protein: CASSFIGQGYEKLFF. The J gene is TRBJ1-4, the V gene TRBV11-2; 9 bases line up with TRBD1. The germline CDR1 and CDR2 sequences are SGHAT and FQNNGV. Unmatched junction bases numbered 5, after V lost 3 bases and J lost 6 bases. This CDR3 region has 15 residues.

The V and J genes are TRBV28 and TRBJ2-2; D not resolved. The germline V and J ends were trimmed by 7 bases and 4 bases, with 10 bases remaining between them. Germline V gene sequence: CDR1 MDHEN, CDR2 SYDVKM. The CDR3 totals 13 residues. In nucleotides, the CDR3 is TGTGCCAGCATCTGGAGTTCCACCGGGGAGCTGTTTTTT. Its translation is CASIWSSTGELFF.

J is TRBJ2-7 and V is TRBV27, with 7 bases fitting TRBD2. Trimming took 6 bases from V and 3 from J; bases not matched to a gene: 8. CDR3 length: 14 amino acids. Per the germline V gene, CDR1 is MNHEY and CDR2 is SMNVEV (reference sequence). The DNA for the CDR3 is TGTGCCAGCAGCAAGCGGGGTAACAGCTACGAGCAGTACTTC. It encodes CASSKRGNSYEQYF.

This chain connects TRBV7-2 to TRBJ2-7; TRBD2 agrees at 7 bases. Looked up from germline, CDR1 is SGHTA and CDR2 is FQGNSA. CDR3 length: 13 residues. V gave up 8 bases and J gave up 0 bases; unmatched junction bases: 4. The CDR3 DNA is TGTGCCAGCGGGGGGGGAAGCTCCTACGAGCAGTACTTC. Translated: CASGGGSSYEQYF.

The chain recombines TRBV27 with TRBJ2-7, with 9 positions matching TRBD2. With 4 bases clipped from V and 4 bases from J, the junction kept 8 bases outside the gene matches. Germline CDR1 is MNHEY and CDR2 is SMNVEV (reference sequence). The CDR3 sequence is 15 residues long. The CDR3 DNA sequence: TGTGCCAGCAGTTCAATAGCGGGAGCAAGGTACGAGCAGTACTTC. As protein: CASSSIAGARYEQYF.

The V gene is TRBV7-9, the J gene TRBJ2-1; D is perhaps TRBD2 (6 bases). Between the trimmed V and J ends, which lost 3 bases and 7 bases, there was a span of 16 bases. CDR3 length: 15 amino acids. Germline CDR1 SEHNR, CDR2 FQNEAQ (reference sequence). The CDR3 spells CASSFWGDSGNEQFF. Here the CDR3 DNA reads TGTGCCAGCAGCTTTTGGGGGGACTCTGGGAATGAGCAGTTCTTC.

The gene calls are TRBV4-2 and TRBJ2-1, with TRBD2 identical over 7 bases. The CDR3 has 15 residues. Trimming at V came to 5 bases and at J to 3 bases, leaving 7 bases not matched to a gene. Germline V gene data show CDR1 as LGHNA and CDR2 as YNFKEQ. The CDR3 DNA sequence: TGTGCCAGCAGCAGACGGGCGGGAGACTACAATGAGCAGTTCTTC. It translates to CASSRRAGDYNEQFF.

Comment on this clone: Other DNA sequences in the same sample also yield this CDR3. The gene calls are TRBV30 and TRBJ1-3, with no clear D. Germline V gene sequence: CDR1 GTSNPN, CDR2 SVGIG (reference sequence). V lost 0 bases, J lost 0 bases, and 6 bases lay in between. The CDR3 sequence is 14 residues long. The CDR3 bases are TGTGCCTGGAGTGTATCCAACTCTGGAAACACCATATATTTT. As protein: CAWSVSNSGNTIYF.

This chain joins TRBV6-5 and TRBJ2-5; possibly TRBD1 for D (5 bases). Germline V gives CDR1 MNHEY, CDR2 SVGAGI. V lost 6 bases, J lost 2 bases, and 13 bases lay in between. The CDR3 is 14 residues long. CDR3 DNA: TGTGCCAGCAGCAGGGCAGGTCTTCAAGAGACCCAGTACTTC. Amino acid sequence: CASSRAGLQETQYF.